The sequence of this TCR beta chain was determined in a study of cytomegalovirus exposure and HLA in healthy donors. Regarding the study as a whole: A missense variant in DCLRE1C was later tied to TCR beta V- and J-gene trimming. The study put some 150 TCR beta chains on its list as cytomegalovirus-associated.

A remark on this clone: Its antigen is as yet unknown.

The PCR had 60 Vbeta and 13 Jbeta primers. TCRdb keeps only in-frame clones here, not all; method: immunoSEQ multiplex PCR. The table lists 100,000 to 130,000 clones, 65% to 85% of them singletons. Trimming shortened V by 2 bases and J by 7 bases, and 6 bases separated the two germline ends. In germline, CDR1 is MNHEY, CDR2 SMNVEV (reference sequence). CDR3 length equals 12 residues. Sequencing used PBMCs. The gene calls are TRBV27 and TRBJ1-5; tentative D call: TRBD1 (6 bases). The TCR was taken from a man aged 25 to 45 in good health and CMV-seronegative. This CDR3 reads CASSLRGQPQHF. CDR3 bases: TGTGCCAGCAGTTTAAGGGGGCAGCCCCAGCATTTT.